This record looks at one T cell receptor beta chain sequence and its context. This record comes from a study of blood T cells in healthy people across ages. CDR1 and CDR2 (germline): SGHDT, YYEEEE. Trimming left V 0 bases short and J 7 bases short, with 26 bases between. The CDR3 has 18 residues. Primers used in a second PCR of about 7 to 12 cycles were a sample-barcoded 5' primer and a J-beta primer mix. MiXCR, run by TCRdb on the 5' RACE reads, gives a single entry per CDR3 protein. The profile shows around 900,000 distinct CDR3 sequences, around 26% of them singletons. The clonotype was recovered from an elderly woman in good health. The source material was blood. This chain connects TRBV5-6 to TRBJ2-7; D may be TRBD1 or TRBD2 (5 bases each). CDR3 DNA sequence: TGTGCCAGCAGCTTGGCCAAGTACGGCCTCGGCAGGGAGCCTGAGCAGTACTTC. Its protein is CASSLAKYGLGREPEQYF.